One and the same sample provided the 30 T cell receptor beta chains below, sequenced in a study of OX40 agonist ivuxolimab in advanced cancers. Sequencing was performed with immunoSEQ multiplex PCR; in TCRdb, only in-frame clones are kept and a portion is missing. This table has about 61,000 clones, 75% to 90% appearing once. This specimen was CD4+ or CD8+ T cells sorted from blood, taken in a trial of the OX40 agonist ivuxolimab. Receptors were obtained from an adult with an advanced solid tumor such as melanoma, head and neck, liver or kidney cancer.

V and J are TRBV11-3 and TRBJ2-1; 13 positions agree with TRBD2. V was pared by 5 bases and J by 8 bases, with 6 bases of the junction left unmatched. CDR3 size: 15 residues. Germline CDR1 SGHNT, CDR2 YENEEA. The CDR3 protein is CASSPRTSGSHEQFF. In DNA, the CDR3 is TGTGCCAGCAGCCCAAGGACTAGCGGGAGTCATGAGCAGTTCTTC.

The J gene is TRBJ2-1, the V gene TRBV27; D gene unclear. The V end was cut by 5 bases, the J end by 8 bases, with 10 bases between. The CDR3 consists of 12 residues. Germline CDR1 MNHEY, CDR2 SMNVEV (reference sequence). In DNA form, the CDR3 reads TGTGCCAGCAGTGGACCGGCGGATGAGCAGTTCTTC. It translates to CASSGPADEQFF.

This CDR3 reads CASSAVLTGLDEQFF. The CDR3 region has the DNA TGTGCCAGCAGTGCCGTCCTGACGGGTCTCGATGAGCAGTTCTTC. This chain connects TRBV7-9 to TRBJ2-1; D is unclear. The CDR3 runs 15 residues. Germline CDR1 SEHNR, CDR2 FQNEAQ (reference sequence). V shed 6 bases and J shed 8 bases, with 20 bases lying between them.

The chain combines TRBV7-2 with TRBJ2-3; perhaps TRBD2 as D (5 bases). Germline assignment: CDR1 SGHTA and CDR2 FQGNSA. Deletions cut 5 bases from V and 11 bases from J, with 17 bases between. This CDR3 is built from 13 residues. The CDR3 DNA sequence: TGTGCCAGCAGCCCTCGGAGGTGGTTGGAGCAGTATTTT. This gives the protein CASSPRRWLEQYF.

This chain links TRBV6-5 with TRBJ2-1; perhaps TRBD2 as D (6 bases). The germline V and J ends were trimmed by 1 base and 3 bases, with 10 bases remaining between them. CDR1 is MNHEY and CDR2 is SVGAGI in the germline V gene. CDR3 length equals 15 residues. This CDR3 is CASSYLWGDYNEQFF. The CDR3, as DNA: TGTGCCAGCAGTTACTTATGGGGGGACTACAATGAGCAGTTCTTC.

This clone was seen only a few times. This chain connects TRBV6-1 to TRBJ2-5; D is undetermined. Germline V gene sequence: CDR1 MNHNS, CDR2 SASEGT. The CDR3 contains 15 residues. Trimming took off 0 bases at V and 1 base at J, with 9 bases between the two ends. CDR3 bases: TGTGCCAGCAGTGAAGCCCTTATGAGCCAAGAGACCCAGTACTTC. This gives the protein CASSEALMSQETQYF.

This chain links TRBV13 with TRBJ2-1, with 10 bases matching TRBD2. Trimming at V came to 5 bases and at J to 5 bases, leaving 6 bases not matched to a gene. The CDR3 loop spans 15 amino acids. Germline assignment: CDR1 PRHDT and CDR2 FYEKMQ (reference sequence). CDR3 bases: TGTGCCAGCAGCCTCCGGACTAGCGGAAACAATGAGCAGTTCTTC. It specifies CASSLRTSGNNEQFF.

The chain links TRBV9 to TRBJ2-2; D unresolved. The CDR3 runs 13 residues. Deletions cut 4 bases from V and 6 bases from J, with 10 bases between. Germline lookup yields CDR1 SGDLS and CDR2 YYNGEE. The CDR3: CASSQEGSGELFF. The CDR3 DNA follows: TGTGCCAGCAGCCAAGAAGGGTCCGGGGAGCTGTTTTTT.

V and J are TRBV23-1 and TRBJ2-2; D may correspond to TRBD1 or TRBD2 (5 bases each). TRBV23-1 carries the ORF label, with uncertain function. The CDR3 is 22 amino acids. V was shortened by 4 bases and J by 0 bases, with 30 bases between the two germline ends. The CDR3, as DNA: TGCGCCAGCAGTCTCCTCCGGGACCCCATCCCATCTAAACCGGCGAACACCGGGGAGCTGTTTTTT. Its translation is CASSLLRDPIPSKPANTGELFF.

The table lists this clone with a count of one. The chain employs TRBV5-1 and TRBJ2-2; D could derive from TRBD1 or TRBD2 (5 bases each). CDR1 and CDR2 from the germline V gene are SGHRS and YFSETQ. V shed 0 bases and J shed 4 bases, with 16 bases lying between them. This CDR3 has 17 residues. The CDR3: CASSLGINEGTTGELFF. CDR3 sequence (DNA): TGCGCCAGCAGCTTGGGGATAAATGAAGGGACCACCGGGGAGCTGTTTTTT.

The rearrangement joins TRBV7-2 to TRBJ1-2; 8 bases align to TRBD1. V was clipped by 3 bases and J by 4 bases; unmatched bases: 4. The CDR3 totals 14 residues. Germline CDR1 SGHTA, CDR2 FQGNSA. DNA for the CDR3: TGTGCCAGCAGCTTCCAGGGGGCAGGCTATGGCTACACCTTC. Protein: CASSFQGAGYGYTF.

This clone appeared a few times. This chain joins TRBV14 and TRBJ1-1, with 8 bases identical to TRBD1. CDR1 and CDR2 from the germline V gene are SGHDN and FVKESK. The CDR3 runs to 15 residues. V lost 3 bases, J lost 4 bases, and 7 bases stayed unmatched. CDR3 DNA: TGTGCCAGCAGCCACCTGACAGGGGCGTCCACTGAAGCTTTCTTT. This translates into CASSHLTGASTEAFF.

The V gene is TRBV27, the J gene TRBJ1-4, with TRBD1 identical over 7 bases. This CDR3 has 15 residues. V shed 6 bases and J 4 bases; nucleotides not matched to a gene: 8. Germline CDR1 and CDR2: MNHEY and SMNVEV (reference sequence). The CDR3 DNA reads as TGTGCCAGCAGCCCCTGGACAGGCCTTAATGAAAAACTGTTTTTT. Residues: CASSPWTGLNEKLFF.

V gene TRBV7-9 combines with J gene TRBJ1-1, with a tentative D call TRBD1 (6 bases). The length of the CDR3 is 16 residues. The germline V gene encodes CDR1 SEHNR and CDR2 FQNEAQ (reference sequence). Trimming took off 4 bases at V and 4 bases at J, with 19 bases between the two ends. CDR3 region: CASSSLLQGLGTEAFF. In DNA, the CDR3 is TGTGCCAGCAGCTCACTCCTACAGGGACTGGGCACTGAAGCTTTCTTT.

The J gene is TRBJ1-2, the V gene TRBV28, with TRBD1 identical over 12 bases. Trimming cost V 5 bases and J 6 bases; bases outside gene matches: 7. The CDR3 is 15 residues long. Germline CDR1 and CDR2: MDHEN and SYDVKM. CDR3 sequence reads: CASSPWDRGQDGYTF. DNA for the CDR3: TGTGCCAGCAGTCCGTGGGACAGGGGGCAGGATGGCTACACCTTC.

The chain links TRBV7-3 to TRBJ2-2, with D uncertain. The V gene's germline CDR1 is SGHTA and CDR2 FQGTGA. The CDR3 is 14 residues long. The ends were cut back, 5 bases at V and 2 bases at J, with 9 bases in the middle. Written as DNA, the CDR3 is TGTGCCAGCAGCCTAGTGGGAAACACCGGGGAGCTGTTTTTT. The encoded protein is CASSLVGNTGELFF.

V gene TRBV4-2 combines with J gene TRBJ2-7, with D maybe TRBD1 (6 bases). Germline values: CDR1 LGHNA, CDR2 YNFKEQ. V was clipped by 0 bases and J by 0 bases, with 12 bases between them. This CDR3 has 16 amino acids. In DNA form, the CDR3 reads TGTGCCAGCAGCCAAGATGAGGGGGAGAGCTCCTACGAGCAGTACTTC. Translating gives CASSQDEGESSYEQYF.

As concerns this clone: Other DNA sequences within the sample encode an identical CDR3. In DNA, the CDR3 is TGTGCCTATAATGGGGCCAGCCACGGCTACACCTTC. The encoded protein is CAYNGASHGYTF. V is TRBV7-9 and J is TRBJ1-2; TRBD1 might be the D (5 bases). This CDR3 region has 12 residues. V lost 11 bases to trimming and J lost 8 bases, with 18 bases between them. Germline assignment: CDR1 SEHNR and CDR2 FQNEAQ (reference sequence).

Written as DNA, the CDR3 is TGTGCCAGCAGCTTGGGAGGGACAGCCCATTACGAGCAGTACTTC. Translation gives CASSLGGTAHYEQYF. The V and J genes are TRBV5-8 and TRBJ2-7, with 7 bases identical to TRBD1. Germline V CDR1 and CDR2: SGHTS, YDEGEE. This CDR3 is built from 15 residues. J gave up 4 bases and V 0 bases, and 7 bases lay outside the gene matches.

The chain couples TRBV5-5 to TRBJ2-7; 11 nucleotides line up with TRBD2. Germline V gene lookup returns CDR1 SGHKS and CDR2 YYEKEE (reference sequence). The CDR3 extends over 15 amino acids. V was clipped by 4 bases and J by 3 bases; unmatched bases: 6. CDR3 loop: CASSPRTSGHYEQYF. The CDR3 bases are TGTGCCAGCAGCCCGAGGACTAGCGGGCACTACGAGCAGTACTTC.

The rearrangement joins TRBV6-6 to TRBJ2-5; D might be TRBD2 (6 bases). CDR3 length: 14 amino acids. The V and J ends lost 10 bases and 1 base respectively, with 16 bases between them. Germline V gene data show CDR1 as MNHNY and CDR2 as SVGAGI (reference sequence). Written as DNA, the CDR3 is TGTGCCACCTACGTCGGCGGGGCCCAAGAGACCCAGTACTTC. Its protein is CATYVGGAQETQYF.

This chain joins TRBV28 and TRBJ1-6; D is perhaps TRBD1 (6 bases). Germline lookup yields CDR1 MDHEN and CDR2 SYDVKM. V was pared by 4 bases and J by 3 bases, with 13 bases between. This CDR3 is 16 amino acids long. CDR3 in amino acids: CASSSEQGLYNSPLHF. CDR3 in DNA: TGTGCCAGCAGTTCTGAACAGGGCCTCTATAATTCACCCCTCCACTTT.

The V and J genes are TRBV19 and TRBJ1-2; D possibly corresponds to TRBD1 (6 bases). V lost 8 bases, J lost 7 bases, and 11 bases lay in between. This CDR3 is 11 amino acids long. The germline CDR1 and CDR2 sequences are LNHDA and SQIVND (reference sequence). The CDR3 DNA reads TGTGCCAGTCTCCGGGGGCGTGGCTACACCTTC. Protein: CASLRGRGYTF.

Note on this clone: Other DNA sequences in this sample translate to the same CDR3. The chain recombines TRBV4-3 with TRBJ2-7; possibly TRBD2 for D (5 bases). The CDR3 loop spans 15 amino acids. The germline CDR1 and CDR2 sequences are LGHNA and YSLEER. Trimming pared 0 bases from V and 3 bases from J, leaving 12 bases between. CDR3 in amino acids: CASSQDRDLSYEQYF. The DNA of the CDR3 is TGCGCCAGCAGCCAAGACCGGGATTTGAGCTACGAGCAGTACTTC.

This clone appeared once. Relative to the germline gene, one junction end is altered; a read error may explain this. The chain is built from TRBV9 and TRBJ2-7, with D possibly TRBD2 on 6 matching bases. This CDR3 has 15 residues. Per germline, CDR1 SGDLS and CDR2 YYNGEE. CDR3 sequence (DNA): TGTGCCAGCAGCGTAGGCTCTAGCGCTACCTACGTGCAGTACTTC. Amino acids: CASSVGSSATYVQYF.

This clone was picked up one time. V gene TRBV6-5 combines with J gene TRBJ2-7, with TRBD2 as a possible D gene (6 bases). The CDR3 sequence is 13 residues long. Per germline, CDR1 MNHEY and CDR2 SVGAGI. V shed 3 bases and J shed 6 bases, with 12 bases lying between them. The chain's CDR3 is CASSYGGMGEQYF. CDR3 DNA sequence: TGTGCCAGCAGTTATGGAGGGATGGGCGAGCAGTACTTC.

The chain employs TRBV6-5 and TRBJ1-6; possible D gene TRBD1, 6 bases. V lost 0 bases and J lost 5, with 11 bases in between. This CDR3 contains 16 residues. CDR1 and CDR2 from the germline V gene are MNHEY and SVGAGI. The chain's CDR3 is CASSYSAGDDNSPLHF. The CDR3 DNA is TGTGCCAGCAGTTACTCAGCAGGGGACGATAATTCACCCCTCCACTTT.

The J gene is TRBJ2-2, the V gene TRBV7-8; 7 bases agree with TRBD1. V gave up 2 bases and J gave up 1 base; unmatched junction bases: 4. The CDR3 extends over 16 amino acids. Looked up from germline, CDR1 is SGHVS and CDR2 is FQNEAQ. CDR3 sequence reads: CASSLKRGLNTGELFF. As DNA, the CDR3 is TGTGCCAGCAGCTTAAAAAGGGGGCTGAACACCGGGGAGCTGTTTTTT.

The V call is TRBV4-3, the J call TRBJ2-5; the D gene is possibly TRBD2 (7 bases). This CDR3 has 15 amino acids. Trimming cost V 0 bases and J 5 bases, with 13 bases left between them. Germline CDR1 LGHNA, CDR2 YSLEER. CDR3 in amino acids: CASSQDWGGGETQYF. CDR3 nucleotide sequence: TGCGCCAGCAGCCAAGATTGGGGGGGCGGTGAGACCCAGTACTTC.

The chain couples TRBV5-4 to TRBJ1-5; D call uncertain. This CDR3 region has 13 residues. V dropped 4 bases and J dropped 6 bases, with 11 bases sitting between them. The V gene's germline CDR1 is SGHNT and CDR2 YYREEE (reference sequence). The CDR3 loop is CASSPSPGQPQHF. Here the CDR3 DNA reads TGTGCCAGCAGCCCTTCTCCAGGTCAGCCCCAGCATTTT. Full variable domain (remainder filled in from reference TRBV5-4 and TRBJ1-5): ETGVTQSPTHLIKTRGQQVTLRCSSQSGHNTVSWYQQALGQGPQFIFQYYREEENGRGNFPPRFSGLQFPNYSSELNVNALELDDSALYLCASSPSPGQPQHFGDGTRLSIL.